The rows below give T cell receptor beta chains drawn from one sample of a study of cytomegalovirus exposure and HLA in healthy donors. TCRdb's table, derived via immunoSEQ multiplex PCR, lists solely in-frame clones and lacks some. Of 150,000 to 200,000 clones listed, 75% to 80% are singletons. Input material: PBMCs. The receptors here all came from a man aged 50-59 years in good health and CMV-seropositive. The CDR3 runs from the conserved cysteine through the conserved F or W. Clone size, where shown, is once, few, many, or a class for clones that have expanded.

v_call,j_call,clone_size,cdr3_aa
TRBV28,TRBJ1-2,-,CASSRDRAGGYTF
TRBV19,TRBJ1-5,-,CASSKYPGNQPQHF
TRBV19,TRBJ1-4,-,CASSTRTGKPLNEKLFF
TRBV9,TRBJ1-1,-,CASSQAGQGRTEAFF
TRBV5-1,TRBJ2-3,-,CASSDPPGASGGGADTQYF
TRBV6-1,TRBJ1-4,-,CASSGRTDFYEKLFF
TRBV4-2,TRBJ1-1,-,CASSLGQGASMNTEAFF
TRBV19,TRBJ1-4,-,CASSFGSPNEKLFF
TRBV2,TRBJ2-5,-,CASSRDSQETQYF
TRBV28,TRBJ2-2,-,CASSLPGNTGELFF
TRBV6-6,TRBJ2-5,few,CASSQYQETQYF
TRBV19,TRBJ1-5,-,CASSRTGELQPQHF
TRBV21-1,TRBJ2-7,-,CASLQRGEQYF
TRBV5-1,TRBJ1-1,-,CASSLGSAGFTEAFF